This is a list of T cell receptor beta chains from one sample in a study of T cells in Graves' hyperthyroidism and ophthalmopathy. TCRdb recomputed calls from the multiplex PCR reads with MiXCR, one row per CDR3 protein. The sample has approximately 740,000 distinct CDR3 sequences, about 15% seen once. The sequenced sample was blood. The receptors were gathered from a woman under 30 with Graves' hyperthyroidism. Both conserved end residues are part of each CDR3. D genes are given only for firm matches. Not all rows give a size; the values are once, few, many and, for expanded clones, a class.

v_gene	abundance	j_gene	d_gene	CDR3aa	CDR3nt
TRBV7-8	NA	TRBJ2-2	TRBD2	CASSTRETTGELFF	TGTGCCAGCAGCACGCGGGAGACCACCGGGGAGCTGTTTTTT
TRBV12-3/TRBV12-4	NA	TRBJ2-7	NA	CASSTFRGFNYEQYF	TGTGCCAGCAGTACATTCCGGGGGTTTAACTACGAGCAGTACTTC
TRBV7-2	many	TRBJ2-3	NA	CASNTGQGGTDTQYF	TGTGCCAGCAACACAGGGCAGGGAGGCACAGATACGCAGTATTTT
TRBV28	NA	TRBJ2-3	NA	CASNSPGADTDTQYF	TGTGCCAGCAATTCCCCCGGGGCTGACACAGATACGCAGTATTTT
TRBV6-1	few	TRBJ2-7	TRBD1	CASSEPGTGSSYEQYF	TGTGCCAGCAGTGAACCAGGGACAGGGAGCTCCTACGAGCAGTACTTC
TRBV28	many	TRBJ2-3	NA	CASVLATSTDTQYF	TGTGCCAGCGTGTTAGCCACTAGCACAGATACGCAGTATTTT
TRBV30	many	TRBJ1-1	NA	CAWSRGTTEAFF	TGTGCCTGGAGTCGTGGGACCACTGAAGCTTTCTTT
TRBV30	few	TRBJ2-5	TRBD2	CAWSGTPLGTSGLYELSLQYF	TGTGCCTGGAGCGGCACTCCACTGGGGACTAGCGGCCTGTACGAGCTGAGTCTACAGTACTTC
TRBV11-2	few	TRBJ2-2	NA	CASSRRGPSDTGELFF	TGTGCCAGCAGCCGCAGGGGCCCCTCGGACACCGGGGAGCTGTTTTTT
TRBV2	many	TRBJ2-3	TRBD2	CASSATPLAGGADTQYF	TGTGCCAGCAGCGCCACTCCCCTAGCGGGGGGGGCAGATACGCAGTATTTT
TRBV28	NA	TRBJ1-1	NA	CAARGDTEAFF	TGTGCCGCAAGGGGGGACACTGAAGCTTTCTTT
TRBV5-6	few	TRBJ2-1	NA	CASSVSLAIPSDEQFF	TGTGCCAGCAGCGTCTCACTAGCCATCCCGTCCGATGAGCAGTTCTTC
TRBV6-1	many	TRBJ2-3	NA	CASSPSASTDTQYF	TGTGCCAGCAGTCCGAGCGCTAGCACAGATACGCAGTATTTT
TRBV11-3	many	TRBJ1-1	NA	CASSLDWRGENTEAFF	TGTGCCAGCAGCTTAGACTGGCGGGGCGAGAACACTGAAGCTTTCTTT
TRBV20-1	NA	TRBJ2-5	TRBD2	CSAREFGGRELLETQYF	TGCAGTGCTAGAGAGTTTGGCGGGAGGGAACTTCTCGAGACCCAGTACTTC
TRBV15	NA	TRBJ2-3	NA	CATSRDRLFATDTQYF	TGTGCCACCAGCAGAGATCGACTATTTGCCACAGATACGCAGTATTTT
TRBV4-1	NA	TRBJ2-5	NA	CASSSHPREQETQYF	TGCGCCAGCAGCTCCCACCCCCGGGAACAAGAGACCCAGTACTTC
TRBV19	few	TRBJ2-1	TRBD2	CASSIRYGTSGRKLDEQFF	TGTGCCAGTAGTATAAGGTACGGGACTAGCGGGAGGAAGCTTGATGAGCAGTTCTTC
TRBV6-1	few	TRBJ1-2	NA	CASSPEQFYGYTF	TGTGCCAGCAGTCCGGAACAGTTTTATGGCTACACCTTC
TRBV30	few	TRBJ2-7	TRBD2	CAWVQPGLARHEQYF	TGTGCCTGGGTGCAGCCGGGACTAGCCCGCCACGAGCAGTACTTC
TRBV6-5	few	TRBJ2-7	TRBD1	CASSYLVGQGEDEQYF	TGTGCCAGCAGTTACCTTGTAGGACAGGGAGAGGACGAGCAGTACTTC
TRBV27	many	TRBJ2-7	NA	CASSLNRDIYEQYF	TGTGCCAGCAGTTTAAACAGGGATATCTACGAGCAGTACTTC
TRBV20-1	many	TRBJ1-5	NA	CSASRGFNQPQHF	TGCAGTGCGAGCAGAGGCTTCAATCAGCCCCAGCATTTT
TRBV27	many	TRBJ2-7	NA	CASISGLANEQYF	TGTGCCAGCATCTCGGGTCTAGCAAACGAGCAGTACTTC
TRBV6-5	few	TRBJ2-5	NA	CASSYGTLETQYF	TGTGCCAGCAGTTACGGGACCCTAGAGACCCAGTACTTC
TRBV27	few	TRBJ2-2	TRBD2	CASTSRTSGSTSHGELFF	TGTGCCAGCACCTCTCGGACTAGCGGGAGTACAAGTCATGGGGAGCTGTTTTTT
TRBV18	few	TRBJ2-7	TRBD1	CASSPAGTGNSYEQYF	TGTGCCAGCTCACCGGCCGGGACAGGGAATTCCTACGAGCAGTACTTC
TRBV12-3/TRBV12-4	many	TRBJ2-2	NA	CASSLRWTMGTGELFF	TGTGCCAGCAGTTTGAGGTGGACAATGGGCACCGGGGAGCTGTTTTTT
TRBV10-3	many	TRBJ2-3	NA	CATTGITDTQYF	TGTGCCACCACGGGGATCACAGATACGCAGTATTTT
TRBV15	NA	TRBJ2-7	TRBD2	CATGEGGSYYEQYF	TGTGCCACCGGGGAGGGAGGCTCCTACTACGAGCAGTACTTC
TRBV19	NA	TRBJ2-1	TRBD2	CASQGGLAGVGEQFF	TGTGCCAGTCAGGGAGGACTAGCGGGAGTGGGTGAGCAGTTCTTC
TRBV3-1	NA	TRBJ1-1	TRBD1	CASGDTGGTEAFF	TGTGCCAGCGGCGACACAGGGGGCACTGAAGCTTTCTTT
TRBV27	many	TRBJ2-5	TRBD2	CASSLLAGGPGPQETQYF	TGTGCCAGCAGTTTACTAGCGGGAGGGCCTGGCCCACAAGAGACCCAGTACTTC
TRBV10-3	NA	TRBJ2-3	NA	CAISEGGGTQYF	TGTGCCATCAGTGAAGGGGGGGGTACGCAGTATTTT
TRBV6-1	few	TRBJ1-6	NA	CASSNQGQGSPLHF	TGTGCCAGCAGCAATCAGGGCCAAGGTTCACCCCTCCACTTT
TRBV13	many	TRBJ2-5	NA	CASRRGVETQYF	TGTGCCAGCAGGCGTGGGGTAGAGACCCAGTACTTC
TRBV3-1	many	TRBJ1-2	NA	CASSQGWTSYGYTF	TGTGCCAGCAGCCAAGGGTGGACGTCCTATGGCTACACCTTC
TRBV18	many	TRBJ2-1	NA	CASSYSEGYNEQFF	TGTGCCAGCTCCTATTCGGAGGGTTACAATGAGCAGTTCTTC
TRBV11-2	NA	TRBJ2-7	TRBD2	CASRPIRGGRGSYEQYF	TGTGCCAGCCGCCCAATCCGGGGGGGCCGTGGCTCCTACGAGCAGTACTTC
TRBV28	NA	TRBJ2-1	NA	CASMAGPYNEQFF	TGTGCCAGCATGGCTGGTCCCTACAATGAGCAGTTCTTC
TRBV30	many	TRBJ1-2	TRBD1	CAWSPDRVYYGYTF	TGTGCCTGGAGTCCCGACAGGGTCTACTATGGCTACACCTTC
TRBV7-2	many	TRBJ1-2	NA	CASSLVGNYGYTF	TGTGCCAGCAGCTTAGTGGGGAACTATGGCTACACCTTC
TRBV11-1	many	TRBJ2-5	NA	CASSSMVTQETQYF	TGTGCCAGCAGCTCCATGGTGACCCAAGAGACCCAGTACTTC
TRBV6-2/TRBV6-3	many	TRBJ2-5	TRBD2	CASSPSGRRGTQYF	TGTGCCAGCAGCCCTAGCGGCCGGCGGGGGACCCAGTACTTC
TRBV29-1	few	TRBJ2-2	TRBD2	CSVASGGLNTGELFF	TGCAGCGTTGCTTCGGGGGGTCTCAACACCGGGGAGCTGTTTTTT